This T cell receptor (beta chain) was obtained from a study of T cells expressing NK-cell markers. Across the study: Seven HCMV-seropositive donors and one seronegative donor made up the eight sequenced donors.

TCRdb re-called the 5' RACE reads; one entry per CDR3 protein, DNA not given. The sample is made up of over 250,000 distinct CDR3 sequences, and the top ten hold about 4% of it. The CDR3 is 15 residues long. CDR1 and CDR2 (germline): MDHEN, SYDVKM. The V call is TRBV28, the J call TRBJ1-1. The specimen sequenced was blood T cells: a sorted CD56 or NKG2C T cell subset, CD4+ or CD8+ T cells, or bulk PBMC T cells (not recorded which). This sequence originates from a woman aged 18 to 75 in good health. The CDR3 sequence is CASSFGAGAYTEAFF.